Shown below are 26 T cell receptor beta chains from a single sample sequenced in a study of T cells in Graves' hyperthyroidism and ophthalmopathy. Regions amplified from RNA transcripts were the TCR beta CDR3 regions. First-round RT-PCR with HTBI primers amplified the TCR CDR3 region. One entry per CDR3 protein results from TCRdb running MiXCR on the multiplex PCR reads. In the table there are roughly 840,000 distinct CDR3 sequences, over 35% of which are singletons. The specimen sequenced was blood. Receptor source: a man younger than 35 with Graves' hyperthyroidism.

J is TRBJ2-7 and V is TRBV29-1; 7 bases agree with TRBD1. J lost 4 bases, V lost 8 bases, and 11 bases had no gene match. Germline V CDR1 and CDR2: SQVTM, ANQGSEA. There are 13 residues in the CDR3. The CDR3: CSRGTVRGYEQYF. The CDR3 DNA follows: TGCAGCAGAGGGACAGTGAGAGGGTACGAGCAGTACTTC.

This clonotype showed up just a few times. DNA of the CDR3: TGTGCCAGCAGCCAAGTTTATAGAGGGAACACTGAAGCTTTCTTT. It translates to CASSQVYRGNTEAFF. This sequence joins TRBV4-2 and TRBJ1-1; D is unresolved. The CDR3 contains 15 residues. Germline V gene sequence: CDR1 LGHNA, CDR2 YNFKEQ. Trimming stripped 1 base from V and 1 base from J, with 10 bases between.

The J gene is TRBJ2-7, the V gene TRBV27; 10 nucleotides line up with TRBD1. The CDR3 is 13 amino acids. Trimming took 8 bases from V and 7 from J; bases not matched to a gene: 8. The germline CDR1 and CDR2 sequences are MNHEY and SMNVEV (reference sequence). The CDR3 bases are TGTGCCAGCGGGGACAGGGGTGTGGGGGAGCAGTACTTC. This translates into CASGDRGVGEQYF.

The table lists this clonotype with a few counts. The V call is TRBV20-1, the J call TRBJ1-5, with TRBD1 identical over 8 bases. Germline lookup yields CDR1 DFQATT and CDR2 SNEGSKA (reference sequence). V was clipped by 2 bases and J by 4 bases; unmatched bases: 4. The CDR3 covers 14 residues. The DNA for the CDR3 is TGCAGTGCTAGATCGGACAGGGAAAATCAGCCCCAGCATTTT. Its protein is CSARSDRENQPQHF.

The chain couples TRBV9 to TRBJ1-1; 7 nucleotides align to TRBD1. Germline CDR1 is SGDLS and CDR2 is YYNGEE. The CDR3 extends over 15 amino acids. Germline trimming cut 4 bases from V and 3 bases from J; bases unmatched to any gene: 9. The CDR3 is CASSPTGLMDTEAFF. In DNA form, the CDR3 reads TGTGCCAGCAGCCCGACAGGGTTGATGGACACTGAAGCTTTCTTT.

On this clonotype itself: The conserved final phenylalanine or tryptophan is absent from the CDR3, which likely points to a read error. The DNA is omitted, as the CDR3 cannot be located on it reliably, and the CDR3 follows TCRdb's listing. The rearrangement links TRBV10-3 to TRBJ2-2; the table gives TRBD2 as D, unverified against the DNA. Germline V gives CDR1 ENHRY, CDR2 SYGVKD. The CDR3 is made up of 8 amino acids, end residues included. This CDR3 is CAISEGLA.

This rearrangement joins TRBV12-3 or TRBV12-4 to TRBJ1-3; D is unclear. This CDR3 has 13 residues. V gave up 8 bases and J gave up 9 bases, with 17 bases separating them. The CDR3 here is CASSVGGFVTIYF. The CDR3 bases are TGTGCCAGCTCGGTAGGCGGATTTGTCACCATATATTTT.

This clonotype has at least ten counts. The rearrangement joins TRBV20-1 to TRBJ1-5, with D hard to call. The germline V gene has CDR1 DFQATT and CDR2 SNEGSKA (reference sequence). The CDR3 sequence is 10 residues long. The CDR3 coding sequence is TGCTTCCGAGATGTTCAGCCCCAGCATTTT. This sequence encodes CFRDVQPQHF.

This clonotype has at least ten counts. The chain has TRBV29-1 and TRBJ2-7; 7 bases map to TRBD2. CDR3 length: 11 amino acids. CDR1 and CDR2 from the germline V gene are SQVTM and ANQGSEA. Germline trimming cut 7 bases from V and 7 bases from J; bases unmatched to any gene: 7. The DNA of the CDR3 is TGCAGCGACTCCCGAGCGGGGGAGCAGTACTTC. Its translation is CSDSRAGEQYF.

This rearrangement joins TRBV18 to TRBJ1-5; D is possibly TRBD1 (5 bases). Deletions cut 5 bases from V and 7 bases from J, with 12 bases between. The CDR3 is 13 residues long. Germline values: CDR1 KGHSH, CDR2 LQKENI. CDR3 region: CASSTLGGQPQHF. The CDR3 DNA sequence: TGTGCCAGCTCAACTCTCGGGGGGCAGCCCCAGCATTTT.

This clonotype occurred many times. The chain couples TRBV25-1 to TRBJ1-4; the D is unclear. Deletions cut 4 bases from V and 8 bases from J, with 8 bases between. Germline CDR1 is MGHDK and CDR2 is SYGVNS. CDR3 length equals 12 residues. CDR3 residues: CASSGPPEKLFF. DNA of the CDR3: TGTGCCAGCAGTGGGCCGCCAGAAAAACTGTTTTTT.

Details on this clonotype: This may be a read error: a much more frequent sequence differs by one nucleotide. V and J are TRBV25-1 and TRBJ2-7, with D perhaps matching TRBD1 (5 bases). Germline V gene sequence: CDR1 MGHDK, CDR2 SYGVNS. The CDR3 is 13 amino acids. Trimming shortened V by 2 bases and J by 7 bases, and 12 bases separated the two germline ends. The CDR3 DNA reads as TGTGCCAGCAGTGAAGGGCAGGGCTCGGAGCAGTACTTC. Protein: CASSEGQGSEQYF.

V gene TRBV2 combines with J gene TRBJ2-6, with D perhaps given as TRBD1 or TRBD2 (5 bases each). There are 14 residues in the CDR3. The germline V and J ends were trimmed by 3 bases and 5 bases, with 8 bases remaining between them. Germline V lookup: CDR1 SNHLY, CDR2 FYNNEI. The CDR3 sequence: CASSDPGRANVLTF. Written as DNA, the CDR3 is TGTGCCAGCAGTGATCCGGGACGGGCCAACGTCCTGACTTTC. The full variable domain, completed using reference TRBV2 and TRBJ2-6, is EPEVTQTPSHQVTQMGQEVILRCVPISNHLYFYWYRQILGQKVEFLVSFYNNEISEKSEIFDDQFSVERPDGSNFTLKIRSTKLEDSAMYFCASSDPGRANVLTFGAGSRLTVL.

Remarks on this clonotype: Relative to the germline gene, one junction end is altered; a read error may explain this. The rearrangement links TRBV4-1 to TRBJ2-2, with TRBD2 identical over 9 bases. The CDR3 is 14 amino acids. Germline CDR1 is MGHRA and CDR2 is YSYEKL. In nucleotides, the CDR3 is TGTGCCAGCAGCCAGCCAGCGGGGGGCGGGGAGCTGTTTTTT. Protein sequence: CASSQPAGGGELFF.

Note on this clonotype: One end of the junction is discordant with germline, which a read error may explain. For the CDR3, the DNA is TGCGCCAGCAGCGGCCGGACGGCCAGCTACGAGCAGCACTTC. Its translation: CASSGRTASYEQHF. This chain joins TRBV5-1 and TRBJ2-7, with D hard to call. Germline V gives CDR1 SGHRS, CDR2 YFSETQ. CDR3 length equals 14 residues.

This clonotype appeared once. Being one base from a much bigger clone, this may be a read error. The V and J genes are TRBV7-2 and TRBJ1-6; 10 bases map to TRBD1. V shed 1 base, J shed 7 bases, and the junction held 4 bases outside the gene matches. Germline V CDR1 and CDR2: SGHTA, FQGNSA. The CDR3 loop spans 16 amino acids. This chain's CDR3 is CASSLDGTGANSPLHF. In DNA form, the CDR3 reads TGTGCCAGCAGCTTAGATGGGACAGGGGCAAATTCACCCCTCCACTTT.

A word on this clonotype: A much larger clone differs from this one at a single base, so this may be a read error. The CDR3 region has the DNA TGCAGTGCTAGAGATCCAGGGATGAACACTGAAGCTTTCTTT. It translates to CSARDPGMNTEAFF. The rearrangement joins TRBV20-1 to TRBJ1-1; tentatively, D is TRBD1 (5 bases). CDR1 DFQATT and CDR2 SNEGSKA come from the germline V gene (reference sequence). Trimming took 0 bases from V and 0 from J, leaving 8 bases between them. CDR3 length: 14 residues.

The V and J genes are TRBV15 and TRBJ1-6; D is unresolved. The CDR3 spans 15 residues. The germline gives CDR1 LNHNV, CDR2 YYDKDF (reference sequence). V lost 3 bases, J lost 7 bases, and 13 bases lay in between. The CDR3 DNA sequence: TGTGCCACCAGCAGTGAAGGTAGGAGGAATTCACCCCTCCACTTT. It translates to CATSSEGRRNSPLHF.

About this clonotype itself: The junction departs from germline at one end; a sequencing error may be responsible. DNA of the CDR3: TGTGCCAGTAGTATCTCCGGGACGACGAACATTGAAGCTTTCTTT. This encodes CASSISGTTNIEAFF. The chain combines TRBV19 with TRBJ1-1; weak D call: TRBD1 (5 bases). The CDR3 is made up of 15 amino acids. The germline V gene encodes CDR1 LNHDA and CDR2 SQIVND (reference sequence).

Comment on this clonotype: A read error is likely, as this CDR3 ends without the conserved phenylalanine or tryptophan. The limits of the CDR3 on the DNA are not certain, so only TCRdb's listed CDR3 is given. CDR3 region: CASSFASGTL. This rearrangement joins TRBV12-3 or TRBV12-4 to TRBJ1-2; TRBD1 is the table's D call, not checked against the DNA. The CDR3 has 10 amino acids, counting both end residues.

This clonotype was seen a handful of times. V and J are TRBV7-9 and TRBJ2-5, with D perhaps given as TRBD1 or TRBD2 (5 bases each). The CDR3 is made up of 15 amino acids. V was trimmed by 6 bases and J by 3 bases, leaving 17 bases between them. The germline gives CDR1 SEHNR, CDR2 FQNEAQ (reference sequence). DNA of the CDR3: TGTGCCAGCAGTGGGTCCAGAGGGGTTGAAGAGACCCAGTACTTC. Translation: CASSGSRGVEETQYF.

This clonotype has a handful of counts. J is TRBJ1-1 and V is TRBV20-1, with a possible D match to TRBD1 (6 bases). Trimming took off 5 bases at V and 1 base at J, with 14 bases between the two ends. This CDR3 contains 14 residues. Germline V gene lookup returns CDR1 DFQATT and CDR2 SNEGSKA (reference sequence). The CDR3 DNA follows: TGCAGTGCTCAGAGGGGGGCCTCGAACACTGAAGCTTTCTTT. It codes for CSAQRGASNTEAFF.

This chain joins TRBV7-9 and TRBJ1-6, with 8 bases lining up with TRBD1. CDR1 and CDR2 from the germline V gene are SEHNR and FQNEAQ (reference sequence). Germline trimming cut 5 bases from V and 7 bases from J; bases unmatched to any gene: 7. There are 15 residues in the CDR3. CDR3 loop: CASSPQGAWNSPLHF. The CDR3 DNA sequence: TGTGCCAGCAGCCCCCAGGGGGCCTGGAATTCACCCCTCCACTTT.

This clonotype was detected once. An end of the junction differs from the germline gene, which may be a read error. J is TRBJ1-6 and V is TRBV7-9; no definite D call. The germline V gene has CDR1 SEHNR and CDR2 FQNEAQ (reference sequence). This CDR3 is built from 13 residues. CDR3 loop: CASSQGSKAPLHF. The CDR3 coding sequence is TGCGCCAGCAGCCAAGGGTCTAAGGCACCCCTCCACTTT.

A word on this clonotype: Its ends do not fully match the called genes, so a read error is possible. The chain has TRBV4-2 and TRBJ1-4; 9 nucleotides align to TRBD1. CDR3 length: 15 amino acids. CDR1 LGHNA and CDR2 YNFKEQ come from the germline V gene. Here the CDR3 reads CASSQDEGQGEKPFF. The CDR3 DNA reads TGTGCCAGCAGCCAAGATGAGGGACAGGGTGAAAAACCGTTTTTT.

This clonotype occurred a few times. The rearrangement joins TRBV7-2 to TRBJ1-2; 8 positions agree with TRBD1. CDR3 size: 15 residues. The V segment lost 5 bases and the J segment 1 base; nucleotides outside the gene matches: 6. CDR1 is SGHTA, CDR2 FQGNSA, per germline. The CDR3 sequence: CASSRPGGHNYGYTF. In nucleotides, the CDR3 is TGTGCCAGCAGCCGCCCAGGGGGCCATAACTATGGCTACACCTTC.